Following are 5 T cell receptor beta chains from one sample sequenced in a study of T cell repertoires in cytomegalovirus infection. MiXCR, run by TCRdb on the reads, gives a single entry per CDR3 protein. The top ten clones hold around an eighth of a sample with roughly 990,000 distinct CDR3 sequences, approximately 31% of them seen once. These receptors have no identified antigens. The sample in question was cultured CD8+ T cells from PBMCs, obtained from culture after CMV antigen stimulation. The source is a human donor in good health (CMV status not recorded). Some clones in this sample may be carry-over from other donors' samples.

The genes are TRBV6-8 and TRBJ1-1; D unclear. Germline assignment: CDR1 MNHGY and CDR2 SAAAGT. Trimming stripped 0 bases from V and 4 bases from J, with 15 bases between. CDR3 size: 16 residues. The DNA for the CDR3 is TGTGCCAGCAGTTACTCGAGGATAACGACTGGCACTGAAGCTTTCTTT. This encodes CASSYSRITTGTEAFF.

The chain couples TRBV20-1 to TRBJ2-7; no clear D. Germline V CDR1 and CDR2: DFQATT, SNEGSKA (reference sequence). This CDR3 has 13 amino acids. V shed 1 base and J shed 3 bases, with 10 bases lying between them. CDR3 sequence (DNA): TGCAGTGCTAGAGTAGATTTTAGCTACGAGCAGTACGTC. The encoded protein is CSARVDFSYEQYV.

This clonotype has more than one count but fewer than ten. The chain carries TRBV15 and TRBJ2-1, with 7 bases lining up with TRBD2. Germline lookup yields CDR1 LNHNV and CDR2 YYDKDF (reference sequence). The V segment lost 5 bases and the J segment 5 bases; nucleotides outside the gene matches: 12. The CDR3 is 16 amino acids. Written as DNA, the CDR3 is TGTGCCACCAGCCGCAGCGGCGGGGGACCCGACAATGAGCAGTTCTTC. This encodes CATSRSGGGPDNEQFF.

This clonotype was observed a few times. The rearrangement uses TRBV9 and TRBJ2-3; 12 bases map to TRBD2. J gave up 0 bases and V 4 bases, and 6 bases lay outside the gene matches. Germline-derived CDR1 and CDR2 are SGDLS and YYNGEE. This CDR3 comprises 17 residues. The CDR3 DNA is TGTGCCAGCAGCCCGACTAGCGGGGGACCTAGCACAGATACGCAGTATTTT. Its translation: CASSPTSGGPSTDTQYF.

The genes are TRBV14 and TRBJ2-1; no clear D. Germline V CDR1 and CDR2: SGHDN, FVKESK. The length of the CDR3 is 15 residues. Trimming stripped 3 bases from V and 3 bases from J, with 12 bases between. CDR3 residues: CASSHIVGHYNEQFF. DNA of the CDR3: TGTGCCAGCAGCCACATCGTCGGCCACTACAATGAGCAGTTCTTC.